This T cell receptor (beta chain) was recovered during a study of T cells in Graves' hyperthyroidism and ophthalmopathy. Across the whole study: Initial diagnosis, before any treatment, was when peripheral blood was collected.

The CDR3 extends over 14 amino acids. Germline V gene sequence: CDR1 KGHSH, CDR2 LQKENI. V was trimmed by 6 bases and J by 2 bases, leaving 8 bases between them. As concerns this clonotype: Its antigen remains unknown.

Overall study findings and caveats: In the blood, most expanded thyroid clonotypes above 0.001 appeared as well. Researchers report that a 13 V-J model separated ophthalmopathy from stable hyperthyroidism. The model forecast ophthalmopathy, anticipating it by a median approximately 7 months before onset.

Researchers amplified the TCR beta CDR3 regions from RNA transcripts. TCR CDR3 regions were first amplified by RT-PCR with HTBI primers. TCRdb reprocessed the multiplex PCR reads via MiXCR and lists one record per CDR3 protein. This sample has roughly 280,000 distinct CDR3 sequences; 15% to 20% occur once, and the top ten carry over 45%. Sequences were obtained from blood. The source is a woman between 55 and 75 years old with Graves' ophthalmopathy. The chain uses TRBV18 and TRBJ2-6; maybe TRBD1 (5 bases). The CDR3: CASSFRAGANVLTF. CDR3 bases: TGTGCCAGCTCGTTCAGGGCTGGGGCCAACGTCCTGACTTTC.